A selection of T cell receptor beta chains follows, all from one sample in a study of T cell repertoires in cytomegalovirus infection. One entry per CDR3 protein results from TCRdb running MiXCR on the reads. Of roughly 760,000 distinct CDR3 sequences in the sample, 35% to 45% were seen once. Input material: PBMCs. The receptors were sampled from a human donor in good health (CMV status not recorded). Some clones in this sample may be carry-over from other donors' samples. CDR3s include the opening cysteine and the closing phenylalanine or tryptophan. A D gene is named only where the DNA matches it firmly. Clone size is given for some rows only: seen once, a few or many times, or a class if the clone is expanded.

d_call,v_call,clone_size,j_call,cdr3_length,cdr3_nt,cdr3_aa
NA,TRBV4-1,few,TRBJ1-5,15,TGCGCCAGCAGCCTAACACCAGGGGACAATCAGCCCCAGCATTTT,CASSLTPGDNQPQHF
TRBD2,TRBV9,NA,TRBJ2-1,19,TGTGCCAGCAGCTCACGTAGAGGCCCTGGGGGACTAGCGGGAGTTGAGCAGTTCTTC,CASSSRRGPGGLAGVEQFF
NA,TRBV12-3/TRBV12-4,few,TRBJ1-2,13,TGTGCCAGCACCCGTGGGGGGTTCTATGGCTACACCTTC,CASTRGGFYGYTF
NA,TRBV27,NA,TRBJ1-5,14,TGTGCCAGCAGTCCTCAAAGTAGCAATCAGCCCCAGCATTTT,CASSPQSSNQPQHF
NA,TRBV9,NA,TRBJ2-7,16,TGTGCCAGCAGCGTCAGTAGCGGTGCGACTACCTACGAGCAGTACTTC,CASSVSSGATTYEQYF
TRBD1,TRBV7-8,many,TRBJ1-1,13,TGTGCCAGCAGCCAGGGGGGTAGCACTGAAGCTTTCTTT,CASSQGGSTEAFF
NA,TRBV4-1,NA,TRBJ2-1,15,TGCGCCAGCAGCCAAAGTGGGCGGGGTTTGGATGAGCAGTTCTTC,CASSQSGRGLDEQFF
NA,TRBV19,NA,TRBJ1-2,12,TGTGCCAGTACCGGAAGTTTCTATGGCTACACCTTC,CASTGSFYGYTF
NA,TRBV5-1,NA,TRBJ2-7,18,TGCGCCAGCAGCTTGGACCACCCCGGAAGGGCAGAGAGCTACGAGCAGTACTTC,CASSLDHPGRAESYEQYF
NA,TRBV20-1,NA,TRBJ1-2,10,TGCAGTGCTAGAGGGGATGGCTACACCTTC,CSARGDGYTF
TRBD1,TRBV6-6,NA,TRBJ2-5,14,TGTGCCAGTTGGGACAGGGGCCTCTCAGAGACCCAGTACTTC,CASWDRGLSETQYF
TRBD2,TRBV2,NA,TRBJ2-1,14,TGTGCCAGCAGAATCGGGACTAGCGTGCCTGAGCAGTTCTTC,CASRIGTSVPEQFF
NA,TRBV2,many,TRBJ1-2,13,TGTGCCAGCAGCGGACAGCGGAACTATGGCTACACCTTC,CASSGQRNYGYTF
TRBD1,TRBV6-1,NA,TRBJ2-7,14,TGTGCCAGCAGGGTGGGACAGAACTCCTACGAGCAGTGCTTC,CASRVGQNSYEQCF
TRBD2,TRBV11-2,NA,TRBJ2-5,17,TGTGCCAGCAGCCCCGGCAGCGGGAGAGGGGGAGGAGAGACCCAGTACTTC,CASSPGSGRGGGETQYF
TRBD1,TRBV5-1,NA,TRBJ2-1,15,TGCGCCAGCAGCTCCGGGACAGGGGGGGTCAATGAGCAGTTCTTC,CASSSGTGGVNEQFF
NA,TRBV7-9,many,TRBJ2-1,14,TGTGCCAGCAGCTTACAGGGCAGTGGAAATGAGCAGTTCTTC,CASSLQGSGNEQFF
TRBD1,TRBV5-1,NA,TRBJ1-1,15,TGCGCCAGCAGCTTGGGGGGCAGGGGGCTCGCTGAAGCTTTCTTT,CASSLGGRGLAEAFF
NA,TRBV12-3/TRBV12-4,NA,TRBJ1-1,16,TGTGCCAGCAGTGCCCGGACAGCCTCGATGAACACTGAAGCTTTCTTT,CASSARTASMNTEAFF
TRBD1,TRBV7-6,many,TRBJ1-4,14,TGTGCCAGCAGCCTCAGGGGGGCTAATGAAAAACTGTTTTTT,CASSLRGANEKLFF
TRBD1,TRBV7-2,many,TRBJ1-6,15,TGTGCCAGCAGCCCGGACAGGGGCAATAATTCACCCCTCCACTTT,CASSPDRGNNSPLHF
NA,TRBV6-5,NA,TRBJ2-3,17,TGTGCCAGCAGTTACATAGCCAAGGCAGGCCCCCCAGATACGCAGTATTTT,CASSYIAKAGPPDTQYF
TRBD2,TRBV7-3,NA,TRBJ2-1,16,TGTGCCAGCAGCTTAACGATAGCGGGGGAGAACAATGAGCAGTTCTTC,CASSLTIAGENNEQFF
NA,TRBV9,NA,TRBJ2-5,14,TGTGCCAGCAGCCCCCACGGCGAACAAGAGACCCAGTACTTC,CASSPHGEQETQYF
NA,TRBV11-3,many,TRBJ1-1,13,TGTGCCAGCAGCTTAGAAGCTTGGTCACAAGCTTTCTTT,CASSLEAWSQAFF
NA,TRBV6-8,few,TRBJ1-1,15,TGTGCCAGCATCCTTTCCGGACGGATGAACACTGAAGCTTTCTTT,CASILSGRMNTEAFF
TRBD2,TRBV11-2,NA,TRBJ2-4,17,TGTGCCAGCAGCTCCTTGGGACTAGCGGGAGGTGGGGACATTCAGTACTTC,CASSSLGLAGGGDIQYF
NA,TRBV10-3,NA,TRBJ1-5,12,TGTGCCATCGGGTATGACAATCAGCCCCAGCATTTT,CAIGYDNQPQHF
NA,TRBV2,NA,TRBJ1-1,15,TGTGCCAGCAGTGAACATAGGGCTGTGAACACTGAAGCTTTCTTT,CASSEHRAVNTEAFF
TRBD2,TRBV7-8,NA,TRBJ2-2,18,TGTGCCAGCAGCCTGAGACTAGCGGGAGGATCGAACACCGGGGAGCTGTTTTTT,CASSLRLAGGSNTGELFF
NA,TRBV4-1,NA,TRBJ1-1,14,TGCGCCAGCAGCCAAGATCTTCGTCTCACTGAAGCTTTCTTT,CASSQDLRLTEAFF
NA,TRBV7-3,many,TRBJ1-1,13,TGTGCCAGCAGCTCTCCAGTGAACACTGAAGCTTTCTTT,CASSSPVNTEAFF
NA,TRBV7-7,NA,TRBJ2-5,14,TGTGCTAGCAGCTCGGGGCCTGGGGGTGAGACCCAGTACTTC,CASSSGPGGETQYF
TRBD2,TRBV6-5,few,TRBJ2-7,15,TGTGCCAGCAGTTACTCGAGAGCGGGGGGGGCCGAGCAGTACTTC,CASSYSRAGGAEQYF
NA,TRBV18,few,TRBJ2-7,13,TGTGCCAGCTCGTACGGGGCTACCTACGAGCAGTACTTC,CASSYGATYEQYF
NA,TRBV20-1,once,TRBJ2-2,12,TGCAGTTCTTCTCTAGCGATCGGGGAGCTGTTTTTT,CSSSLAIGELFF
TRBD1,TRBV9,once,TRBJ2-4,14,TGTGCCAGCAGCGTAGCGGGACAGGAAAACATTCAGTACTTC,CASSVAGQENIQYF
NA,TRBV5-1,NA,TRBJ2-5,14,TGCGCCAGCAGCTTGGATAGGCCAAAAGAGACCCAGTACTTC,CASSLDRPKETQYF
TRBD1,TRBV20-1,NA,TRBJ1-1,12,TGCAGTGCTAGAGTCAGGGGGCTTGAAGCTTTCTTT,CSARVRGLEAFF
NA,TRBV7-6,NA,TRBJ2-1,16,TGTGCCAGCAGCCCTCCCTCTGGACAAATAGGAAATGAGCAGTTCTTC,CASSPPSGQIGNEQFF
NA,TRBV20-1,NA,TRBJ2-7,13,TGCAGTGGCGCCGGAGGGGGCAACTACGAGCAGTACTTC,CSGAGGGNYEQYF
TRBD2,TRBV7-2,many,TRBJ2-1,15,TGTGCCAGCAGCTCGACGCTAGCGGGAAGGAATGAGCAGTTCTTC,CASSSTLAGRNEQFF
NA,TRBV28,few,TRBJ1-4,14,TGTGCCAGCAGCGGAGGCTTTCAGTGGGAAAAACTGTTTTTT,CASSGGFQWEKLFF
TRBD2,TRBV2,NA,TRBJ2-3,16,TGTGCCAGCAGTGATTTCCTAGCGGGGGCCACAGATACGCAGTATTTT,CASSDFLAGATDTQYF
NA,TRBV28,few,TRBJ2-5,15,TGTGCCAGCAGATCCGCGGCCGATTTACAAGAGACCCAGTACTTC,CASRSAADLQETQYF
TRBD1,TRBV20-1,NA,TRBJ2-1,17,TGCAGTGCAATAACCACGGGACAGGGGAGCTCCTACAATGAGCAGTTCTTC,CSAITTGQGSSYNEQFF
NA,TRBV12-3/TRBV12-4,many,TRBJ1-6,15,TGTGCCAGCAGTGGGGGCGACAGGTCTTATTCACCCCTCCACTTT,CASSGGDRSYSPLHF
NA,TRBV20-1,few,TRBJ2-2,17,TGCAGTGCTAGAGAGGCCCTGGCATACCCGAACACCGGGGAGCTGTTTTTT,CSAREALAYPNTGELFF
TRBD1,TRBV5-1,few,TRBJ1-1,15,TGCGCCAGCAGCTTTACAGGGGGGGTGGACACTGAAGCTTTCTTT,CASSFTGGVDTEAFF
NA,TRBV7-1,NA,TRBJ1-6,18,TGTGCCAGCAGCCCCGAGACCCTAGGACAACCACCCGGTTCACCCCTCCACTTT,CASSPETLGQPPGSPLHF
NA,TRBV9,NA,TRBJ1-4,13,TGTGCCAGCAGTCCTTTAGCTAATGAAAAACTGTTTTTT,CASSPLANEKLFF
NA,TRBV13,NA,TRBJ1-3,16,TGTGCCAGCAGCTTTGGGCTGCACGCCTCTGGAAACACCATATATTTT,CASSFGLHASGNTIYF
NA,TRBV19,NA,TRBJ2-7,12,TGTGCCATTAAAGGATCCCCCTACGAGCAGTACTTC,CAIKGSPYEQYF
TRBD2,TRBV15,NA,TRBJ2-7,16,TGTGCCACCAGCAAGGGACTAGCGGGGGAGCTGTACGAGCAGTACTTC,CATSKGLAGELYEQYF
NA,TRBV12-3/TRBV12-4,NA,TRBJ1-1,14,TGTGCCACCAACACCCAGACAGTGAACACTGAAGCTTTCTTT,CATNTQTVNTEAFF
TRBD1,TRBV27,NA,TRBJ2-7,14,TGTGCCAGCAGCAGAAGGGACAGGGGGCACGAGCAGTACTTC,CASSRRDRGHEQYF
NA,TRBV11-1,few,TRBJ2-1,12,TGTGCCAGCAGGGTGGCAGGTAATGAGCAGTTCTTC,CASRVAGNEQFF
TRBD1,TRBV5-4,few,TRBJ2-7,17,TGTGCCAGCAGCTTGGCCAAACAGGGGCAGCTAACCTACGAGCAGTACTTC,CASSLAKQGQLTYEQYF
NA,TRBV7-2,few,TRBJ2-1,12,TGTGCCAGCAGCCCCCTAGGGAGTGAGCAGTTCTTC,CASSPLGSEQFF
TRBD1,TRBV4-1,few,TRBJ1-1,16,TGCGCCAGCAGCCGAGACCCGGGACAGGGGGCGGTTGAAGCTTTCTTT,CASSRDPGQGAVEAFF